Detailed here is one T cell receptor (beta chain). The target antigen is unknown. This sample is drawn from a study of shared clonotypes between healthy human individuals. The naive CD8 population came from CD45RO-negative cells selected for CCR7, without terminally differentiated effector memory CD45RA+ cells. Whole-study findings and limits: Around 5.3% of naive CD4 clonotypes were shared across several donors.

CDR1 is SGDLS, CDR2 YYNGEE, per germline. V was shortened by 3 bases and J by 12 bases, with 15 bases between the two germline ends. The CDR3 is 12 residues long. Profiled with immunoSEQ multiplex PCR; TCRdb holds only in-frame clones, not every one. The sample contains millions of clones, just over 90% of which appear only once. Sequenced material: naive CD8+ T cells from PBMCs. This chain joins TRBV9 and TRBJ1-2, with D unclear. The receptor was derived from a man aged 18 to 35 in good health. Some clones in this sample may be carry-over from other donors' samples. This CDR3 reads CASSDRASDHTF. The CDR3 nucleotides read TGTGCCAGCAGCGATAGGGCCTCAGATCACACCTTC.